The rows below give T cell receptor beta chains drawn from one sample of a study of PD-L1 blockade in urothelial cancer. Profiling relied on immunoSEQ multiplex PCR, and the TCRdb table lists in-frame clones only, not all of them. The table shows more than 75,000 clones, with 80% to 85% occurring only once. The sequences come from PBMCs, collected around atezolizumab (anti-PD-L1) treatment. These receptors were obtained from a man aged 60 to 69 with urothelial cancer. CDR3s include the opening cysteine and the closing phenylalanine or tryptophan. Each record gives: V gene, D gene, clone size, J gene, CDR3 protein, CDR3 DNA. The D gene is left open where the match is weak. Where a row states a size, it is once, few, many or the class of an expanded clone; other rows omit it.

V gene: TRBV5-6; D gene: TRBD1; clone size: .; J gene: TRBJ2-3; CDR3 protein: CASSLGAGQGADTQYF; CDR3 DNA: TGTGCCAGCAGCTTGGGAGCGGGACAGGGGGCAGATACGCAGTATTTT
V gene: TRBV6-1; D gene: .; clone size: .; J gene: TRBJ2-7; CDR3 protein: CASTASPGYEQYF; CDR3 DNA: TGTGCCAGCACGGCTAGCCCGGGGTACGAGCAGTACTTC
V gene: TRBV5-4; D gene: .; clone size: .; J gene: TRBJ1-1; CDR3 protein: CASSFGGLDTEAFF; CDR3 DNA: TGTGCCAGCAGCTTCGGAGGGTTGGACACTGAAGCTTTCTTT
V gene: TRBV4-1; D gene: TRBD2; clone size: .; J gene: TRBJ2-3; CDR3 protein: CASSHSGGPDTQYF; CDR3 DNA: TGCGCCAGCAGCCACAGCGGGGGGCCAGATACGCAGTATTTT
V gene: TRBV28; D gene: TRBD1; clone size: .; J gene: TRBJ1-5; CDR3 protein: CASTVGTGGNQPQHF; CDR3 DNA: TGTGCCAGCACTGTGGGGACAGGGGGCAATCAGCCCCAGCATTTT
V gene: TRBV9; D gene: TRBD1; clone size: .; J gene: TRBJ2-7; CDR3 protein: CASSVGGQPYEQYF; CDR3 DNA: TGTGCCAGCAGCGTAGGGGGACAGCCCTACGAGCAGTACTTC
V gene: TRBV19; D gene: .; clone size: .; J gene: TRBJ2-7; CDR3 protein: CASSTDSSTYEQYF; CDR3 DNA: TGTGCCAGTAGTACCGACAGTTCTACCTACGAGCAGTACTTC
V gene: TRBV11-1; D gene: .; clone size: .; J gene: TRBJ2-7; CDR3 protein: CASSLATSYEQYF; CDR3 DNA: TGTGCCAGCAGCTTAGCGACATCCTACGAGCAGTACTTC
V gene: TRBV28; D gene: TRBD2; clone size: .; J gene: TRBJ2-1; CDR3 protein: CASSSAGTSGYNEQFF; CDR3 DNA: TGTGCCAGCAGTTCAGCCGGGACTAGCGGTTACAATGAGCAGTTCTTC
V gene: TRBV7-6; D gene: TRBD2; clone size: .; J gene: TRBJ2-2; CDR3 protein: CASSQGLAGGPSGELFF; CDR3 DNA: TGTGCCAGCAGCCAAGGACTAGCGGGGGGGCCCTCGGGGGAGCTGTTTTTT
V gene: TRBV6-1; D gene: TRBD1; clone size: .; J gene: TRBJ1-5; CDR3 protein: CASRRQGNQPQHF; CDR3 DNA: TGTGCCAGCAGACGACAGGGGAATCAGCCCCAGCATTTT
V gene: TRBV18; D gene: .; clone size: .; J gene: TRBJ1-3; CDR3 protein: CASSSGGPSSGNTIYF; CDR3 DNA: TGTGCCAGCTCCTCGGGGGGCCCGAGCTCTGGAAACACCATATATTTT
V gene: TRBV10-3; D gene: TRBD1; clone size: .; J gene: TRBJ1-2; CDR3 protein: CAIATQGDIVGYGYTF; CDR3 DNA: TGTGCCATCGCTACCCAGGGGGACATAGTAGGCTATGGCTACACCTTC
V gene: TRBV5-1; D gene: TRBD1; clone size: .; J gene: TRBJ1-4; CDR3 protein: CASSLGTGGFEKLFF; CDR3 DNA: TGCGCCAGCAGCTTGGGGACAGGGGGGTTTGAAAAACTGTTTTTT
V gene: TRBV18; D gene: .; clone size: .; J gene: TRBJ2-7; CDR3 protein: CASSPGVGGSSYEQYF; CDR3 DNA: TGTGCCAGCTCTCCCGGGGTGGGGGGAAGCTCCTACGAGCAGTACTTC
V gene: TRBV28; D gene: .; clone size: .; J gene: TRBJ1-2; CDR3 protein: CASYSGAPGYTF; CDR3 DNA: TGTGCCAGTTATTCAGGGGCTCCTGGCTACACCTTC
V gene: TRBV29-1; D gene: TRBD2; clone size: .; J gene: TRBJ2-7; CDR3 protein: CSVLPQGEWAGVGYEQYF; CDR3 DNA: TGCAGCGTTTTACCCCAGGGAGAATGGGCGGGAGTGGGGTACGAGCAGTACTTC
V gene: TRBV6-1; D gene: .; clone size: .; J gene: TRBJ1-2; CDR3 protein: CASLPGEAGARGYTF; CDR3 DNA: TGTGCCAGCCTACCCGGCGAGGCAGGGGCTCGTGGCTACACCTTC
V gene: TRBV7-7; D gene: .; clone size: .; J gene: TRBJ2-2; CDR3 protein: CASSQYMAVNTGELFF; CDR3 DNA: TGTGCCAGCAGCCAATACATGGCGGTGAACACCGGGGAGCTGTTTTTT
V gene: TRBV5-1; D gene: TRBD1; clone size: .; J gene: TRBJ2-5; CDR3 protein: CASSLGDRDAETQYF; CDR3 DNA: TGCGCCAGCAGCCTTGGGGACAGGGATGCGGAGACCCAGTACTTC
V gene: TRBV5-1; D gene: TRBD1; clone size: .; J gene: TRBJ1-5; CDR3 protein: CASSPTGSSSNQPQHF; CDR3 DNA: TGCGCCAGCAGCCCGACAGGGAGTTCCAGCAATCAGCCCCAGCATTTT
V gene: TRBV7-9; D gene: TRBD2; clone size: .; J gene: TRBJ2-3; CDR3 protein: CASSFTSGLTDTQYF; CDR3 DNA: TGTGCCAGCAGCTTTACTAGCGGCCTCACAGATACGCAGTATTTT
V gene: TRBV6-5; D gene: .; clone size: .; J gene: TRBJ2-7; CDR3 protein: CASSYSALSYEQYF; CDR3 DNA: TGTGCCAGCAGTTACAGCGCTCTCTCCTACGAGCAGTACTTC
V gene: TRBV10-3; D gene: TRBD2; clone size: .; J gene: TRBJ2-4; CDR3 protein: CAISEGEGLAKNIQYF; CDR3 DNA: TGTGCCATCAGTGAAGGGGAGGGCTTAGCCAAAAACATTCAGTACTTC
V gene: TRBV5-4; D gene: TRBD1; clone size: .; J gene: TRBJ1-1; CDR3 protein: CASRQDRGREAFF; CDR3 DNA: TGTGCCAGCAGGCAGGACAGGGGTAGGGAAGCTTTCTTT
V gene: TRBV7-9; D gene: .; clone size: few; J gene: TRBJ2-7; CDR3 protein: CASSLAGGVYEQYF; CDR3 DNA: TGTGCCAGCAGCTTAGCCGGCGGGGTGTACGAGCAGTACTTC
V gene: TRBV6-1; D gene: .; clone size: few; J gene: TRBJ2-3; CDR3 protein: CASRGLPRGDTQYF; CDR3 DNA: TGTGCCAGCAGAGGCTTACCCCGGGGGGATACGCAGTATTTT
V gene: TRBV14; D gene: TRBD2; clone size: .; J gene: TRBJ2-3; CDR3 protein: CASSRSSGRSFTDTQYF; CDR3 DNA: TGTGCCAGCAGCCGATCTAGCGGGAGGAGCTTCACAGATACGCAGTATTTT
V gene: TRBV6-5; D gene: .; clone size: .; J gene: TRBJ1-2; CDR3 protein: CASRSAGAANYGYTF; CDR3 DNA: TGTGCCAGCAGATCGGCGGGGGCTGCTAACTATGGCTACACCTTC
V gene: TRBV11-2; D gene: TRBD2; clone size: few; J gene: TRBJ2-1; CDR3 protein: CASSLDGGLAGRHEQFF; CDR3 DNA: TGTGCCAGCAGCTTAGATGGAGGACTAGCGGGCCGCCATGAGCAGTTCTTC